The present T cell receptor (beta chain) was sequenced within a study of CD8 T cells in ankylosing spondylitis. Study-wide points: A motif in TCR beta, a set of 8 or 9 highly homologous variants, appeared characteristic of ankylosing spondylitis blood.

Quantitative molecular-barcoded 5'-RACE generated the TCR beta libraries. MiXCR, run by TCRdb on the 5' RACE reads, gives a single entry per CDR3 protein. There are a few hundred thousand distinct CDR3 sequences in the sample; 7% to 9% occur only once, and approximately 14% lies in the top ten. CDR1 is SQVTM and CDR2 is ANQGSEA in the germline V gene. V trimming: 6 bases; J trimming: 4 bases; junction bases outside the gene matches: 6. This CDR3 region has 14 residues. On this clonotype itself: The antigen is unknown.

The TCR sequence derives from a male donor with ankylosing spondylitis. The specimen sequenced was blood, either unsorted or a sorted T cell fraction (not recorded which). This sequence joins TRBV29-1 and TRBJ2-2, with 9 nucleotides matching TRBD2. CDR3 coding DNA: TGCAGCGTCCGGACTAGCGCGGGCACCGGGGAGCTGTTTTTT. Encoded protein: CSVRTSAGTGELFF.